The entry below gives a single TCR beta chain sequence along with its context. The CDR3 sequence is 15 residues long. V gave up 6 bases and J gave up 5 bases; unmatched junction bases: 9. Germline lookup yields CDR1 MDHEN and CDR2 SYDVKM. In the original workflow: Researchers report that nucleated cell counts were estimated from reference gene primer amplification. Assay: immunoSEQ multiplex PCR; the TCRdb copy retains only in-frame clones and omits some. Clonal size and the V and J genes are those of that table, whereas D and trimming came from the DNA. Altogether roughly 250,000 clones are present, around 85% being singletons, with the ten largest covering approximately 12%. The data are from a study of blood T cell repertoires in COVID-19. Study overall: T cells, B-cell-depleted T cells, or PBMCs supplied cDNA or gDNA.

The clonotype originates from a woman in her twenties or thirties with COVID-19, enrolled during active disease. V gene TRBV28 combines with J gene TRBJ2-5, with 10 positions matching TRBD2. Source material: peripheral blood. The CDR3 DNA reads as TGTGCCAGCAGCTCACTGAGCGGGGGGGCGGAGACCCAGTACTTC. Residues: CASSSLSGGAETQYF.